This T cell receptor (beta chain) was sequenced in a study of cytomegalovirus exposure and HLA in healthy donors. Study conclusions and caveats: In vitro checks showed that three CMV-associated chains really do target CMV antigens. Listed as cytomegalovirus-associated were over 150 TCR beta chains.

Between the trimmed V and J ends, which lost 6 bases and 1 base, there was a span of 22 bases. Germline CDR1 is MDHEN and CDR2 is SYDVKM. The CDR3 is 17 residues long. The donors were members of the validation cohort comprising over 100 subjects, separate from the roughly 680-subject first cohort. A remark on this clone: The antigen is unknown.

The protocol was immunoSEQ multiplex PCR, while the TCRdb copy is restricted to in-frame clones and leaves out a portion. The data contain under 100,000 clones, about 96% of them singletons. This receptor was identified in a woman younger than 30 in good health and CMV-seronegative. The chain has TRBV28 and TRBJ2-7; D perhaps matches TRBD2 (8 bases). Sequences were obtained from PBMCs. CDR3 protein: CASRTKGASGYSYEQYF. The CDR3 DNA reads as TGTGCCAGCAGGACCAAGGGGGCTAGCGGGTATTCCTACGAGCAGTACTTC. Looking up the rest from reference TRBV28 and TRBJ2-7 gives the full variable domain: DVKVTQSSRYLVKRTGEKVFLECVQDMDHENMFWYRQDPGLGLRLIYFSYDVKMKEKGDIPEGYSVSREKKERFSLILESASTNQTSMYLCASRTKGASGYSYEQYFGPGTRLTVT.